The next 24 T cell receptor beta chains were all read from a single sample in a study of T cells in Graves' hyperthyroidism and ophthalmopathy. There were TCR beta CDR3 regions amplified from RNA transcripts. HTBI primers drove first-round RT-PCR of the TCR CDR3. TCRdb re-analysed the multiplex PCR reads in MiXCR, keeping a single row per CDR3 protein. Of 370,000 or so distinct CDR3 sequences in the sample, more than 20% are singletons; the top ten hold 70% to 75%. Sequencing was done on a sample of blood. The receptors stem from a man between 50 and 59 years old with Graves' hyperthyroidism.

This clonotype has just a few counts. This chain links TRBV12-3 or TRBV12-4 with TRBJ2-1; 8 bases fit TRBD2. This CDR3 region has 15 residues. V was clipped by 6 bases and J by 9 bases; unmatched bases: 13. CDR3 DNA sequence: TGTGCCAGCAGATTAAGCAGCGGGAGCGAGTTTGAGCAGTTCTTC. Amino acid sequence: CASRLSSGSEFEQFF.

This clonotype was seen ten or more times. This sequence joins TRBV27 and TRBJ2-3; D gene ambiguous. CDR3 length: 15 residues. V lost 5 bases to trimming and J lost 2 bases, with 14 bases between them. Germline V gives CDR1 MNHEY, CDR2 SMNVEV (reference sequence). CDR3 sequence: CASSLSWASTDTQYF. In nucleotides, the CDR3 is TGTGCCAGCAGTCTTTCGTGGGCCTCCACAGATACGCAGTATTTT.

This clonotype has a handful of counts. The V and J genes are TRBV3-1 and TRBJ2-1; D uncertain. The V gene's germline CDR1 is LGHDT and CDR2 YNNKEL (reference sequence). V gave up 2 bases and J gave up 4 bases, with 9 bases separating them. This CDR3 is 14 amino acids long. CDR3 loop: CASSQPAEYNEQFF. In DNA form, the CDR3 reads TGTGCCAGCAGCCAACCTGCCGAATACAATGAGCAGTTCTTC.

The CDR3 protein is CSATKVRAGTQYF. The DNA of the CDR3 is TGCAGTGCTACCAAAGTGAGGGCCGGTACGCAGTATTTT. The chain joins TRBV20-1 to TRBJ2-3, with D tentatively TRBD2 (5 bases). The germline V gene has CDR1 DFQATT and CDR2 SNEGSKA (reference sequence). V lost 4 bases and J 8 bases, leaving 16 bases between the germline ends. This CDR3 region has 13 residues.

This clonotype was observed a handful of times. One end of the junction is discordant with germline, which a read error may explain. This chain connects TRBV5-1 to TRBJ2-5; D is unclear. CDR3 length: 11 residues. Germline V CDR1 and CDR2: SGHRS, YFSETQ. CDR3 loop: CASSQEENQYF. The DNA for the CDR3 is TGCGCCAGCAGCCAAGAGGAGAACCAGTACTTC.

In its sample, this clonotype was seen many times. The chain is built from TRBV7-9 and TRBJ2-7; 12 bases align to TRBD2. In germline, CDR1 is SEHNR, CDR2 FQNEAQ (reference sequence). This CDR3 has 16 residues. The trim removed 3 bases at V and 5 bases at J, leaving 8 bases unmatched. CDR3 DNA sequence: TGTGCCAGCAGCTTCGGACTAGCGGGATCCCTACACGAGCAGTACTTC. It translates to CASSFGLAGSLHEQYF.

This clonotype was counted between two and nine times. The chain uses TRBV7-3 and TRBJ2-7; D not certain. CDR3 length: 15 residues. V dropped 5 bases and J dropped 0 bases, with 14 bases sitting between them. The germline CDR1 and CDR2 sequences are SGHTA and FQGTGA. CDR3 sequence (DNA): TGTGCCAGCAGCCCGTCGTCGACCGGCTCCTACGAGCAGTACTTC. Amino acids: CASSPSSTGSYEQYF.

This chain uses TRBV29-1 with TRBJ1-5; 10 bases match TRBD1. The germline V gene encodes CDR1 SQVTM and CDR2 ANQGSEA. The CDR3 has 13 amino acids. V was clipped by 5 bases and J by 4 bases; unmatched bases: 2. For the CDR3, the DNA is TGCAGCGTTCGGACAGGGGGTAATCAGCCCCAGCATTTT. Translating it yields CSVRTGGNQPQHF.

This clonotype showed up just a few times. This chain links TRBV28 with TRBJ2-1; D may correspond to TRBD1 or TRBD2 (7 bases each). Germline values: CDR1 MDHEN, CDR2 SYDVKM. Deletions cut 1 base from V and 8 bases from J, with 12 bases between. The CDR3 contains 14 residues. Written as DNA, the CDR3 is TGTGCCAGCAGTTTATACAGGGGAGGGTATGAGCAGTTCTTC. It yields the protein CASSLYRGGYEQFF.

The CDR3 DNA sequence: TGTGCCAGCAGTTACCGCGGAGGGGGACGGAGCAATGAGCAGTTCTTC. Translating it yields CASSYRGGGRSNEQFF. The chain joins TRBV6-5 to TRBJ2-1, with D tentatively TRBD1 or TRBD2 (6 bases each). The CDR3 is made up of 16 amino acids. The V end was cut by 2 bases, the J end by 6 bases, with 17 bases between. Germline CDR1 is MNHEY and CDR2 is SVGAGI.

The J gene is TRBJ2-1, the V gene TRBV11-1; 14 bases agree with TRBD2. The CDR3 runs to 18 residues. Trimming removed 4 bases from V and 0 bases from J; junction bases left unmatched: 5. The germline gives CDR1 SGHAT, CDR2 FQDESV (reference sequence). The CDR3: CASSYRLAGGSSYNEQFF. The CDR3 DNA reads TGTGCCAGCAGCTATAGACTAGCGGGAGGGAGCTCCTACAATGAGCAGTTCTTC. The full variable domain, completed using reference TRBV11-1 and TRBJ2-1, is EAEVAQSPRYKITEKSQAVAFWCDPISGHATLYWYRQILGQGPELLVQFQDESVVDDSQLPKDRFSAERLKGVDSTLKIQPAELGDSAMYLCASSYRLAGGSSYNEQFFGPGTRLTVL.

The CDR3 here is CASSPDPPGEKLFF. The DNA of the CDR3 is TGTGCCAGCAGCCCGGACCCCCCGGGAGAAAAACTGTTTTTT. V and J are TRBV12-3 or TRBV12-4 and TRBJ1-4; no firm D call. V was cut by 6 bases and J by 8 bases, with 16 bases left in between. The CDR3 totals 14 residues.

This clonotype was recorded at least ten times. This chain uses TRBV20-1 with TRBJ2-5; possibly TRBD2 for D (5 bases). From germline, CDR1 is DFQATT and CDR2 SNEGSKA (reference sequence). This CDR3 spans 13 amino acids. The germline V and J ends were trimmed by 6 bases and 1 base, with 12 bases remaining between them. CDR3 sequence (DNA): TGCAGTGCGTCGGGAACCTTCCAAGAGACCCAGTACTTC. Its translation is CSASGTFQETQYF.

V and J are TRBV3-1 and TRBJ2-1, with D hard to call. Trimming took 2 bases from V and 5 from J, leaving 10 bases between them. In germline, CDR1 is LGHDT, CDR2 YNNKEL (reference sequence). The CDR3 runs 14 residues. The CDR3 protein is CASSQHSSDNEQFF. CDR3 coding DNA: TGTGCCAGCAGCCAACATTCTAGTGACAATGAGCAGTTCTTC.

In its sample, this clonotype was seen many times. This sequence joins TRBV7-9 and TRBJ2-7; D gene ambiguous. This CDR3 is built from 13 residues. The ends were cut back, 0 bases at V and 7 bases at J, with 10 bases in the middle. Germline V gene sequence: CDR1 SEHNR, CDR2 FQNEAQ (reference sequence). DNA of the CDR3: TGTGCCAGCAGCTTAGCAGGCACGAGAGAGCAGTACTTC. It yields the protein CASSLAGTREQYF.

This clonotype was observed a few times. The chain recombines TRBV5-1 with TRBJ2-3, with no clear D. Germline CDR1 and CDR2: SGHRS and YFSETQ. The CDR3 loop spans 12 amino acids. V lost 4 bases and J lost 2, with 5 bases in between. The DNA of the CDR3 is TGCGCCAGCAGCAAGAACACAGATACGCAGTATTTT. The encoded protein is CASSKNTDTQYF.

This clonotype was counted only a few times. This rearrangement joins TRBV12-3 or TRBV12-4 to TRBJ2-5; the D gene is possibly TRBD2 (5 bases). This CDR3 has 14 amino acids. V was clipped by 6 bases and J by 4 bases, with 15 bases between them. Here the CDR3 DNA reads TGTGCCAGCAGCTCGCGGGTTGGGGTAGAGACCCAGTACTTC. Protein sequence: CASSSRVGVETQYF.

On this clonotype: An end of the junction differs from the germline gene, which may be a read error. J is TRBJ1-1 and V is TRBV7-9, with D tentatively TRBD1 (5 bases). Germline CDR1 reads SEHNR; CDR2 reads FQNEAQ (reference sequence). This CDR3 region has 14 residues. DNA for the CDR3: TGTGCCAGCAGCGCGGGAGAGGGGAACACTGAAGTTTTCTTT. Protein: CASSAGEGNTEVFF.

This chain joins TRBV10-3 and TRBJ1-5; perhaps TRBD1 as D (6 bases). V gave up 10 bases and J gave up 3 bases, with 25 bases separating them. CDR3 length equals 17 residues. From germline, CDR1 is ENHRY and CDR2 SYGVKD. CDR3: CATGGKDSPFDNQPQHF. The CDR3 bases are TGTGCCACCGGGGGGAAGGACAGTCCCTTCGACAATCAGCCCCAGCATTTT.

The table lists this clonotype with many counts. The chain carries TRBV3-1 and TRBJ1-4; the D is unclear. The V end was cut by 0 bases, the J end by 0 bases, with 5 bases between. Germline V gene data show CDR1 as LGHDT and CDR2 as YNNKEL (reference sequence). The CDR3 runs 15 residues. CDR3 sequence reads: CASSQEWATNEKLFF. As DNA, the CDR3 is TGTGCCAGCAGCCAAGAATGGGCAACTAATGAAAAACTGTTTTTT.

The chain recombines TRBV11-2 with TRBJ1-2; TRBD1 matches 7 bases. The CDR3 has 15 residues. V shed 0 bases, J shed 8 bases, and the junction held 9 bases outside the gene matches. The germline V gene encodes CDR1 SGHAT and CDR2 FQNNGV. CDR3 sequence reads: CASSLELEGAGGYTF. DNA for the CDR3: TGTGCCAGCAGCTTAGAGTTGGAGGGGGCGGGCGGCTACACCTTC.

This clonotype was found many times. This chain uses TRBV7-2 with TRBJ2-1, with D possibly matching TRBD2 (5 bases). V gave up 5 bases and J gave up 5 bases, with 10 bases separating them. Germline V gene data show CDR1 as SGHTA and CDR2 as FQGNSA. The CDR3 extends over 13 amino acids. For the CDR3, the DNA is TGTGCCAGCAGCGCGGGCAGGAACAATGAGCAGTTCTTC. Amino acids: CASSAGRNNEQFF.

The CDR3 DNA reads TGCGCCAGCAGCTTGGGGGGCCAGGGTCATGGCTACACCTTC. Translated: CASSLGGQGHGYTF. V gene TRBV5-1 combines with J gene TRBJ1-2, with TRBD1 as a possible D gene (5 bases). CDR3 length: 14 residues. The germline V gene encodes CDR1 SGHRS and CDR2 YFSETQ. Trimming shortened V by 0 bases and J by 6 bases, and 12 bases separated the two germline ends. Looking up the rest from reference TRBV5-1 and TRBJ1-2 gives the full variable domain: KAGVTQTPRYLIKTRGQQVTLSCSPISGHRSVSWYQQTPGQGLQFLFEYFSETQRNKGNFPGRFSGRQFSNSRSEMNVSTLELGDSALYLCASSLGGQGHGYTFGSGTRLTVV.

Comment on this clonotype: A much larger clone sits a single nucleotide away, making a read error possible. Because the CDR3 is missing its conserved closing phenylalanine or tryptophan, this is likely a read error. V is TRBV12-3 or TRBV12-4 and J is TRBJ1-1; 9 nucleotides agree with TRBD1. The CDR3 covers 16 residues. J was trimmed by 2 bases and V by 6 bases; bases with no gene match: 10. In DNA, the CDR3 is TGTGCCAGCAGCCGCATGACAGGGGGAGTTAACACTGAAGCTTTCCTT. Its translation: CASSRMTGGVNTEAFL.